The 23 T cell receptor beta chains below were found in one sample sequenced in a study of type 1 regulatory T cells. A single record per CDR3 protein comes from TCRdb applying MiXCR to the reads. The sample includes some 89,000 distinct CDR3 sequences, roughly 28% of them seen just once. Sequencing was performed on CD4+ T cells, either the whole sample or a sorted fraction (not recorded which). Receptors originate from a human donor in good health.

This clonotype was detected only a few times. CDR3 nucleotide sequence: TGTGCCAGCAGTTCCGGGGGGACCCAGTACTTC. Encoded protein: CASSSGGTQYF. The genes are TRBV12-3 or TRBV12-4 and TRBJ2-5, with D possibly being TRBD2 (6 bases). Trimming shortened V by 4 bases and J by 7 bases, and 7 bases separated the two germline ends. The CDR3 runs 11 residues.

This chain links TRBV6-2 or TRBV6-3 with TRBJ2-1, with a possible D match to TRBD1 (6 bases). Germline V CDR1 and CDR2: MNHEY, SVGEGT. V was trimmed by 5 bases and J by 6 bases, leaving 14 bases between them. CDR3 size: 14 residues. CDR3 sequence (DNA): TGTGCCAGCAGTACCGAGGACAGAGGCAATGAGCAGTTCTTC. It encodes CASSTEDRGNEQFF.

Only a few counts were recorded for this clonotype. The chain carries TRBV6-5 and TRBJ2-7; no clear D. V lost 5 bases and J lost 2, with 16 bases in between. Germline V CDR1 and CDR2: MNHEY, SVGAGI. The CDR3 covers 15 residues. The CDR3 spells CASSQSRPSAYEQYF. CDR3 sequence (DNA): TGTGCCAGCAGTCAATCACGACCTTCGGCCTACGAGCAGTACTTC.

This clonotype has only a few counts. V is TRBV29-1 and J is TRBJ2-3; a possible D gene is TRBD2 (7 bases). There are 11 residues in the CDR3. Germline V gene sequence: CDR1 SQVTM, CDR2 ANQGSEA. CDR3 residues: CTGGRSDTQYF. The CDR3 bases are TGCACCGGGGGGCGCTCAGATACGCAGTATTTT.

This clonotype was counted only a few times. The CDR3 DNA is TGCGCCAGCAGCCCAAAGACCGGGACTAGCGGGAGTTTAGAGCAGTACTTC. This gives the protein CASSPKTGTSGSLEQYF. The chain employs TRBV5-1 and TRBJ2-7, with 14 positions matching TRBD2. The CDR3 spans 17 residues. V was pared by 4 bases and J by 7 bases, with 13 bases of the junction left unmatched. Germline-derived CDR1 and CDR2 are SGHRS and YFSETQ.

This clonotype was seen a handful of times. The chain couples TRBV10-3 to TRBJ2-2, with 7 bases fitting TRBD2. The germline gives CDR1 ENHRY, CDR2 SYGVKD. The CDR3 has 15 amino acids. J gave up 6 bases and V 3 bases, and 7 bases lay outside the gene matches. CDR3 amino acids: CAISENLAEAGELFF. The CDR3 DNA reads as TGTGCCATCAGTGAAAATCTAGCGGAGGCCGGGGAGCTGTTTTTT.

The chain has TRBV18 and TRBJ2-1; D might be TRBD2 (6 bases). CDR1 and CDR2 (germline): KGHSH, LQKENI. V was trimmed by 3 bases and J by 15 bases, leaving 18 bases between them. The CDR3 totals 13 residues. CDR3 sequence reads: CASSPKEGQRGFF. The CDR3, as DNA: TGTGCCAGCTCACCGAAGGAGGGGCAGAGGGGGTTCTTC.

As for this clonotype: At one of its ends the junction is not consistent with the germline gene, which may arise from a read error. The genes are TRBV7-9 and TRBJ2-5; D gene uncertain. In germline, CDR1 is SEHNR, CDR2 FQNEAQ (reference sequence). CDR3 size: 16 residues. As DNA, the CDR3 is TGTGCCAGCCGCAGAGGTCCAGGCAGAGCGCAAGGGACCCAGTACTTC. Its protein product is CASRRGPGRAQGTQYF.

CDR3 coding DNA: TGCGCCAGCAGCCAAGATGGACAGGGGGACACTGAAGCTTTCTTT. This gives the protein CASSQDGQGDTEAFF. The chain is built from TRBV4-1 and TRBJ1-1; 10 positions agree with TRBD1. CDR1 MGHRA and CDR2 YSYEKL come from the germline V gene. With 0 bases clipped from V and 3 bases from J, the junction kept 1 base outside the gene matches. The CDR3 loop spans 15 amino acids.

In its sample, this clonotype was seen many times. The rearrangement joins TRBV3-1 to TRBJ1-5, with D possibly being TRBD1 (6 bases). CDR1 and CDR2 (germline): LGHDT, YNNKEL (reference sequence). This CDR3 has 17 residues. Trimming removed 1 base at V and 3 bases at J, with 16 bases between. The CDR3 here is CASSQGGGPGNNQPQHF. DNA for the CDR3: TGTGCCAGCAGCCAAGGGGGGGGCCCCGGAAACAATCAGCCCCAGCATTTT.

This clonotype was counted ten times or more. The rearrangement uses TRBV5-1 and TRBJ2-5; unclear D gene. Germline values: CDR1 SGHRS, CDR2 YFSETQ. V was shortened by 0 bases and J by 2 bases, with 8 bases between the two germline ends. There are 14 residues in the CDR3. The CDR3 reads CASSLGSGQETQYF. The CDR3 bases are TGCGCCAGCAGCTTGGGTTCAGGTCAAGAGACCCAGTACTTC.

The genes are TRBV4-1 and TRBJ1-4; 7 bases agree with TRBD1. Trimming took 3 bases from V and 0 from J; bases not matched to a gene: 1. CDR3 length: 15 residues. CDR1 and CDR2 from the germline V gene are MGHRA and YSYEKL. The CDR3 is CASSQGQTTNEKLFF. The CDR3 DNA reads as TGCGCCAGCAGCCAGGGACAGACAACTAATGAAAAACTGTTTTTT.

This sequence joins TRBV7-2 and TRBJ2-7, with unresolved D. CDR1 and CDR2 (germline): SGHTA, FQGNSA. The germline V and J ends were trimmed by 5 bases and 0 bases, with 11 bases remaining between them. The length of the CDR3 is 14 residues. The CDR3 bases are TGTGCCAGCAGCGCCGCGGATAGCTCCTACGAGCAGTACTTC. It specifies CASSAADSSYEQYF.

This clonotype is deemed medium-sized (0.01 to 0.1%). The chain has TRBV3-1 and TRBJ2-7; no definite D call. Germline lookup yields CDR1 LGHDT and CDR2 YNNKEL (reference sequence). The CDR3 is 12 residues long. V lost 0 bases to trimming and J lost 3 bases, with 3 bases between them. The CDR3 DNA sequence: TGTGCCAGCAGCCAAGATCGCTACGAGCAGTACTTC. This codes for CASSQDRYEQYF.

This clonotype has just a few counts. This chain joins TRBV12-3 or TRBV12-4 and TRBJ2-6; TRBD2 agrees at 10 bases. V was clipped by 6 bases and J by 1 base; unmatched bases: 6. CDR3 length: 17 residues. The CDR3 protein is CASSRTSGGSGANVLTF. CDR3 nucleotides: TGTGCCAGCAGCAGGACTAGCGGTGGGTCTGGGGCCAACGTCCTGACTTTC.

This clonotype was counted only a few times. The chain uses TRBV28 and TRBJ2-1; 10 bases agree with TRBD2. Germline CDR1 and CDR2: MDHEN and SYDVKM. The trim removed 6 bases at V and 10 bases at J, leaving 15 bases unmatched. The CDR3 is 16 amino acids. The CDR3: CASSTSASGSPLEQFF. In DNA, the CDR3 is TGTGCCAGCAGCACATCCGCTAGCGGGAGTCCATTAGAGCAGTTCTTC.

This clonotype showed up just once. The chain joins TRBV29-1 to TRBJ2-2, with 7 positions matching TRBD2. V gave up 7 bases and J gave up 0 bases; unmatched junction bases: 8. The CDR3 runs to 15 residues. Per germline, CDR1 SQVTM and CDR2 ANQGSEA. The CDR3 sequence is CSAISGDSNTGELFF. The CDR3 region has the DNA TGCAGCGCTATAAGCGGGGACTCGAACACCGGGGAGCTGTTTTTT.

This sequence joins TRBV18 and TRBJ2-4; the D is unclear. V was trimmed by 2 bases and J by 9 bases, leaving 14 bases between them. Germline CDR1 reads KGHSH; CDR2 reads LQKENI. The CDR3 loop spans 14 amino acids. As DNA, the CDR3 is TGTGCCAGCTCACCAAATGGAGATAGTGTCATTCAGTACTTC. Translating it yields CASSPNGDSVIQYF.

This clonotype was counted ten times or more. V and J are TRBV7-9 and TRBJ1-5; D perhaps matches TRBD1 (5 bases). Trimming left V 2 bases short and J 3 bases short, with 8 bases between. This CDR3 has 14 amino acids. The germline V gene has CDR1 SEHNR and CDR2 FQNEAQ (reference sequence). In DNA form, the CDR3 reads TGTGCCAGCAGCTTACAGGGATCCAATCAGCCCCAGCATTTT. This translates into CASSLQGSNQPQHF.

A few counts support this clonotype. The V call is TRBV18, the J call TRBJ2-1, with 8 bases lining up with TRBD1. J lost 6 bases, V lost 3 bases, and 7 bases had no gene match. This CDR3 is 15 amino acids long. Per the germline V gene, CDR1 is KGHSH and CDR2 is LQKENI. CDR3 residues: CASSPNRGAGNEQFF. CDR3 in DNA: TGTGCCAGCTCACCCAACAGGGGGGCAGGCAATGAGCAGTTCTTC.

The CDR3 DNA follows: TGCAGCGTTGCCCGGTCTGCGCAGATGGGTGAGCAGTTCTTC. This codes for CSVARSAQMGEQFF. V is TRBV29-1 and J is TRBJ2-1, with D unresolved. Germline CDR1 and CDR2: SQVTM and ANQGSEA. The CDR3 runs 14 residues. The V gene lost 4 bases and the J gene lost 9 bases, with 19 bases spanning the gap.

The count of this clonotype is one. Here the CDR3 DNA reads TGTGCCAGCAGCATGACCAGGGAATCTGGGGCCAACGTCCTGACTTTC. Its protein is CASSMTRESGANVLTF. The rearrangement links TRBV5-4 to TRBJ2-6; perhaps TRBD1 as D (5 bases). The CDR3 totals 16 residues. The V and J ends lost 4 bases and 1 base respectively, with 12 bases between them. Germline CDR1 SGHNT, CDR2 YYREEE (reference sequence).

The chain links TRBV7-2 to TRBJ2-7; 8 positions agree with TRBD2. The germline CDR1 and CDR2 sequences are SGHTA and FQGNSA. The CDR3 is 14 amino acids. J lost 3 bases, V lost 5 bases, and 6 bases had no gene match. CDR3 amino acids: CASSVTGTSYEQYF. The CDR3 coding sequence is TGTGCCAGCAGCGTAACCGGGACTAGCTACGAGCAGTACTTC.